One and the same sample provided the 19 T cell receptor beta chains below, sequenced in a study of PD-L1 blockade in urothelial cancer. Time point defined: pretreatment peripheral blood. Produced via immunoSEQ multiplex PCR; TCRdb's table is partial and in-frame only. In the table there are 68,000 or so clones, roughly 76% of which are singletons. The material sequenced was PBMCs, taken around atezolizumab (anti-PD-L1) treatment. The receptors were gathered from a man between 65 and 80 years old with urothelial cancer.

The chain recombines TRBV2 with TRBJ2-5; 10 positions match TRBD2. J gave up 9 bases and V 3 bases, and 4 bases lay outside the gene matches. Germline CDR1 and CDR2: SNHLY and FYNNEI. CDR3 length equals 13 residues. The CDR3 nucleotides read TGTGCCAGCAGTGAGCCTAGCGGGAGCCCCCAGTACTTC. Translating gives CASSEPSGSPQYF.

The rearrangement uses TRBV2 and TRBJ1-2; D perhaps matches TRBD1 (6 bases). Between the trimmed V and J ends, which lost 5 bases and 0 bases, there was a span of 13 bases. The CDR3 runs 15 residues. CDR1 and CDR2 (germline): SNHLY, FYNNEI. CDR3 in amino acids: CASSFRGAANYGYTF. As DNA, the CDR3 is TGTGCCAGCAGTTTCAGGGGTGCCGCTAACTATGGCTACACCTTC. Variable domain in full (rest from reference TRBV2 and TRBJ1-2): EPEVTQTPSHQVTQMGQEVILRCVPISNHLYFYWYRQILGQKVEFLVSFYNNEISEKSEIFDDQFSVERPDGSNFTLKIRSTKLEDSAMYFCASSFRGAANYGYTFGSGTRLTVV.

The gene calls are TRBV23-1 and TRBJ1-3; 9 bases agree with TRBD1. TRBV23-1 is flagged as an ORF with uncertain function. The CDR3 is 16 amino acids. V was pared by 7 bases and J by 9 bases, with 16 bases of the junction left unmatched. In DNA form, the CDR3 reads TGCGCCAGCAACGGCCCGGGGGACAGGGCCTGCGGCACCATATATTTT. This sequence encodes CASNGPGDRACGTIYF.

The rearrangement links TRBV5-4 to TRBJ2-5; 14 bases align to TRBD2. This CDR3 comprises 16 residues. With 4 bases clipped from V and 5 bases from J, the junction kept 7 bases outside the gene matches. The V gene's germline CDR1 is SGHNT and CDR2 YYREEE (reference sequence). CDR3 bases: TGTGCCAGCAGCGCCGGGACTAGCGGGAGAGGGGAGACCCAGTACTTC. Residues: CASSAGTSGRGETQYF.

V is TRBV11-3 and J is TRBJ2-3, with D hard to call. V shed 5 bases and J shed 6 bases, with 9 bases lying between them. The germline V gene has CDR1 SGHNT and CDR2 YENEEA. The CDR3 sequence is 12 residues long. CDR3 bases: TGTGCCAGCAGCCACAGTGAGGATACGCAGTATTTT. Translation: CASSHSEDTQYF.

The J gene is TRBJ2-7, the V gene TRBV19; 8 bases map to TRBD2. V trimming: 6 bases; J trimming: 0 bases; junction bases outside the gene matches: 4. The CDR3 contains 14 residues. The germline V gene encodes CDR1 LNHDA and CDR2 SQIVND (reference sequence). The CDR3 DNA is TGTGCCAGTAGCCGTAGCGGGAACTCCTACGAGCAGTACTTC. This gives the protein CASSRSGNSYEQYF.

This clone has a single count. The chain recombines TRBV19 with TRBJ2-1, with 7 bases aligning to TRBD1. CDR1 and CDR2 (germline): LNHDA, SQIVND (reference sequence). V was pared by 5 bases and J by 2 bases, with 0 bases of the junction left unmatched. The CDR3 totals 13 residues. The CDR3 DNA is TGTGCCAGTAGTGGACAGGCCTACAATGAGCAGTTCTTC. It encodes CASSGQAYNEQFF.

V gene TRBV29-1 combines with J gene TRBJ1-2; possible D gene TRBD1, 6 bases. The CDR3 contains 11 residues. The germline V gene encodes CDR1 SQVTM and CDR2 ANQGSEA. Trimming removed 7 bases from V and 4 bases from J, with 10 bases in between. The CDR3 nucleotides are TGCAGCGCCAGGGGTTCCTATGGCTACACCTTC. Its protein product is CSARGSYGYTF.

J is TRBJ1-1 and V is TRBV5-5; 7 bases fit TRBD1. Germline trimming cut 3 bases from V and 1 base from J; bases unmatched to any gene: 6. The CDR3 runs 15 residues. Germline loops: CDR1 SGHKS, CDR2 YYEKEE (reference sequence). DNA of the CDR3: TGTGCCAGCAGCTGGGGAAGGACAGGGAACACTGAAGCTTTCTTT. Translating gives CASSWGRTGNTEAFF.

The chain combines TRBV7-9 with TRBJ1-2, with D possibly being TRBD1 (6 bases). The ends were cut back, 6 bases at V and 8 bases at J, with 16 bases in the middle. The CDR3 is 13 amino acids. The germline gives CDR1 SEHNR, CDR2 FQNEAQ (reference sequence). The CDR3 coding sequence is TGTGCCAGCAGTCTCCAGGGGACGGGCGGCTACACCTTC. Its translation is CASSLQGTGGYTF.

V gene TRBV27 combines with J gene TRBJ2-7; 9 nucleotides line up with TRBD2. V was clipped by 6 bases and J by 4 bases; unmatched bases: 4. The germline V gene encodes CDR1 MNHEY and CDR2 SMNVEV (reference sequence). CDR3 length: 13 amino acids. The CDR3 protein is CASRMRGGYEQYF. CDR3 in DNA: TGTGCCAGCAGGATGCGGGGGGGGTACGAGCAGTACTTC.

This clone was recorded once. V is TRBV5-1 and J is TRBJ1-2; a possible D gene is TRBD1 (5 bases). The CDR3 length is 13 residues. The germline V gene has CDR1 SGHRS and CDR2 YFSETQ. The ends were cut back, 2 bases at V and 3 bases at J, with 8 bases in the middle. Here the CDR3 reads CASSFGGDYGYTF. CDR3 sequence (DNA): TGCGCCAGCAGCTTCGGAGGGGACTATGGCTACACCTTC. Filled out from reference TRBV5-1 and TRBJ1-2, the complete variable domain reads KAGVTQTPRYLIKTRGQQVTLSCSPISGHRSVSWYQQTPGQGLQFLFEYFSETQRNKGNFPGRFSGRQFSNSRSEMNVSTLELGDSALYLCASSFGGDYGYTFGSGTRLTVV.

The chain couples TRBV6-4 to TRBJ2-2, with D hard to call. Trimming cost V 3 bases and J 1 base, with 6 bases left between them. CDR3 length equals 14 residues. In germline, CDR1 is MRHNA, CDR2 SNTAGT. CDR3 in DNA: TGTGCCAGCAGTGAGTCCTGGAACACCGGGGAGCTGTTTTTT. This codes for CASSESWNTGELFF.

CDR3 sequence: CASSLDRGGHSYEQYF. CDR3 DNA sequence: TGTGCCAGCAGCTTAGATCGGGGGGGCCATTCCTACGAGCAGTACTTC. The V and J genes are TRBV11-2 and TRBJ2-7; 8 nucleotides align to TRBD2. CDR1 is SGHAT, CDR2 FQNNGV, per germline. The CDR3 is 16 amino acids. Trimming cost V 0 bases and J 1 base; bases outside gene matches: 5. The whole variable domain, remainder taken from reference TRBV11-2 and TRBJ2-7, is EAGVAQSPRYKIIEKRQSVAFWCNPISGHATLYWYQQILGQGPKLLIQFQNNGVVDDSQLPKDRFSAERLKGVDSTLKIQPAKLEDSAVYLCASSLDRGGHSYEQYFGPGTRLTVT.

This clone was detected only once. V usage is TRBV10-3 and J usage is TRBJ2-7; D not certain. The CDR3 has 14 residues. V gave up 0 bases and J gave up 0 bases, with 6 bases separating them. The germline gives CDR1 ENHRY, CDR2 SYGVKD. In DNA form, the CDR3 reads TGTGCCATCAGTGAGTCCAGCGTCTCCTACGAGCAGTACTTC. The encoded protein is CAISESSVSYEQYF.

The V and J genes are TRBV7-6 and TRBJ2-3, with TRBD1 as a possible D gene (6 bases). From germline, CDR1 is SGHVS and CDR2 FNYEAQ. The V end lost 1 base, the J end lost 6 bases, and 8 bases lay between the germline ends. The CDR3 contains 13 residues. The CDR3, as DNA: TGTGCCAGCAGCTTAGGACAGGATGATACGCAGTATTTT. Protein: CASSLGQDDTQYF.

The chain is built from TRBV4-2 and TRBJ2-1; 9 nucleotides align to TRBD1. The CDR3 loop spans 17 amino acids. V trimming: 1 base; J trimming: 5 bases; junction bases outside the gene matches: 9. The germline V gene has CDR1 LGHNA and CDR2 YNFKEQ. CDR3 residues: CASSQGPGTGINNEQFF. CDR3 coding DNA: TGTGCCAGCAGCCAAGGCCCCGGGACAGGGATAAACAATGAGCAGTTCTTC.

The chain recombines TRBV7-2 with TRBJ2-1; 8 bases are a match to TRBD2. Germline V lookup: CDR1 SGHTA, CDR2 FQGNSA. The CDR3 loop spans 17 amino acids. J gave up 7 bases and V 2 bases, and 13 bases lay outside the gene matches. CDR3 amino acids: CASSLRTPGGPGNEQFF. CDR3 DNA: TGTGCCAGCAGCTTACGAACCCCGGGAGGGCCAGGAAATGAGCAGTTCTTC.

CDR3 protein: CATSRRTGQGVFSSGEQYF. CDR3 nucleotide sequence: TGTGCCACCAGCAGAAGGACGGGACAGGGGGTATTTTCTAGCGGCGAGCAGTACTTC. This chain links TRBV15 with TRBJ2-7, with 11 nucleotides matching TRBD1. V was clipped by 2 bases and J by 6 bases; unmatched bases: 18. Germline CDR1 is LNHNV and CDR2 is YYDKDF (reference sequence). The CDR3 totals 19 residues. The full variable domain, with the rest looked up from reference TRBV15 and TRBJ2-7, is DAMVIQNPRYQVTQFGKPVTLSCSQTLNHNVMYWYQQKSSQAPKLLFHYYDKDFNNEADTPDNFQSRRPNTSFCFLDIRSPGLGDTAMYLCATSRRTGQGVFSSGEQYFGPGTRLTVT.